A single count supports the clone carrying this T cell receptor beta chain. Antigen: not known. This entry belongs to a study of OX40 agonist ivuxolimab in advanced cancers. Broader study findings: In CD8+ T cells, expanded clones were on average more numerous than in CD4+. CD4+ and CD8+ blood T cells expanded clonally by week 6 at 0.1 to 3.0 mg/kg. Near-lowest levels of clonal expansion characterized partial responders at 0.1-3.0 mg/kg.

Looked up from germline, CDR1 is LNHDA and CDR2 is SQIVND (reference sequence). Deletions cut 5 bases from V and 9 bases from J, with 14 bases between. The CDR3 length is 13 residues. Repertoires were generated with immunoSEQ multiplex PCR, while TCRdb's copy carries only in-frame clones and drops some. The sample contains about 54,000 clones, 80% to 90% of which appear only once. The sequence was obtained from an adult with an advanced solid tumor such as melanoma, head and neck, liver or kidney cancer. Here the sequenced sample was CD4+ or CD8+ T cells sorted from blood, taken in a trial of the OX40 agonist ivuxolimab. The chain combines TRBV19 with TRBJ2-1; D is unresolved. The CDR3 DNA reads as TGTGCCAGTAGTCCTGCTCGATTAGGTGAGCAGTTCTTC. Amino acids: CASSPARLGEQFF.